This T cell receptor beta chain was recorded in a study of blood T cell repertoires in COVID-19. As for the study in general: From the United States, Italy and Spain came samples of acute and convalescent COVID-19. T cells, B-cell-depleted T cells, or PBMCs supplied cDNA or gDNA.

Germline values: CDR1 LNHDA, CDR2 SQIVND (reference sequence). Trimming took 11 bases from V and 6 from J; bases not matched to a gene: 9. This CDR3 is 14 amino acids long. As originally analysed: Amplification of reference gene primers was used by the study to estimate nucleated cell counts. The assay was immunoSEQ multiplex PCR, and TCRdb's table has in-frame clones only and misses some. Clone size and V and J calls were adopted from that table, with D and trimming inferred from the DNA. The repertoire includes roughly 100,000 clones, roughly 87% of them detected once, and around 6.2% sits in the top ten.

The chain employs TRBV19 and TRBJ1-4, with 10 bases that match TRBD1. The sequence was obtained from a human donor in a cohort sampled during active COVID-19. Specimen: peripheral blood. This CDR3 is CASCSGTGDEKLFF. The CDR3 region has the DNA TGTGCCTCTTGCTCCGGGACAGGGGATGAAAAACTGTTTTTT.